This TCR beta chain was observed in a study of cytomegalovirus exposure and HLA in healthy donors. Whole-study results and caveats: Reportedly, HLA-A and HLA-B alleles of most subjects were accurately predicted from TCR beta. Common viral pathogens seemed to be connected with several of the most significant clusters, according to a later analysis.

With respect to this clone: Its specificity is not known.

Amplification used 60 Vbeta primers and 13 Jbeta primers. Sequenced by immunoSEQ multiplex PCR; TCRdb stores in-frame clones only, minus some. The table lists about 160,000 clones, around 80% of them singletons. The CDR3 loop spans 17 amino acids. V lost 5 bases and J lost 0; bases outside the gene matches: 9. The V gene's germline CDR1 is MNHEY and CDR2 SMNVEV (reference sequence). The material sequenced was PBMCs. The origin of this receptor is a young man in good health and CMV-seropositive. The chain carries TRBV27 and TRBJ2-2, with 7 bases lining up with TRBD1. The CDR3 sequence: CASSQRGQGANTGELFF. The CDR3 coding sequence is TGTGCCAGCAGTCAACGAGGCCAGGGGGCGAACACCGGGGAGCTGTTTTTT.